The present entry profiles one T cell receptor (beta chain) with its context. What it binds is not known. V dropped 4 bases and J dropped 1 base, with 9 bases sitting between them. Germline V gives CDR1 SGHNT, CDR2 YYREEE (reference sequence). CDR3 length: 14 residues. This entry belongs to a study of cytomegalovirus exposure and HLA in healthy donors. Study conclusions and caveats: It was reportedly the case that the classifier diagnosed cytomegalovirus status with high specificity and sensitivity. An analysis done earlier found most TCR beta V segments productive about 87% or about 30% of the time.

Both 60 Vbeta primers and 13 Jbeta primers went into the PCR. Original data processing: Later analysis identified roughly 82 million unique TCR beta chains, around 10 million shared. Generated by immunoSEQ multiplex PCR, the TCRdb table keeps only in-frame clones and is missing some. Clonal size and the V and J genes are those of that table, whereas D and trimming came from the DNA. The sample has over 100,000 clones, around 84% seen once. The receptor was derived from a man younger than 45 in good health and CMV-seropositive. The sample was PBMCs. The chain combines TRBV5-4 with TRBJ2-4; perhaps TRBD1 as D (6 bases). Here the CDR3 DNA reads TGTGCCAGCAGCCAAACAGGGGCCAAAAACATTCAGTACTTC. This sequence encodes CASSQTGAKNIQYF.